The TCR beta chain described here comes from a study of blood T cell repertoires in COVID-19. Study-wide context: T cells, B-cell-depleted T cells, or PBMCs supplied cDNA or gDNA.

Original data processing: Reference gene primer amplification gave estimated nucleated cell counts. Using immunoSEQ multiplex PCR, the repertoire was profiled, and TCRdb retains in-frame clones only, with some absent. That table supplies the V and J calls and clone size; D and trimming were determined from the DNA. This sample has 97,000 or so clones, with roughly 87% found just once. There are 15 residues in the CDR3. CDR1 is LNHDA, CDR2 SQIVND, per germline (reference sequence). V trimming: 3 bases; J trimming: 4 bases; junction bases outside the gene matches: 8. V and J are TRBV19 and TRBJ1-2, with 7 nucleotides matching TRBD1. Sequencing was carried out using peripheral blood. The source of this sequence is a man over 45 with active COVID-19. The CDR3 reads CASSISLAGGYGYTF. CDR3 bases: TGTGCCAGTAGTATCTCCCTGGCAGGGGGCTATGGCTACACCTTC.